This TCR beta chain was captured in a study of T cell changes during pregnancy in multiple sclerosis. TCRdb's table, derived via immunoSEQ multiplex PCR, lists solely in-frame clones and lacks some. This repertoire shows around 110,000 clones, approximately 90% found once; its top ten account for 1.5% to 1.9%. The germline V gene has CDR1 MNHNS and CDR2 SASEGT. Trimming shortened V by 2 bases and J by 2 bases, and 7 bases separated the two germline ends. The CDR3 totals 13 residues. The clonotype comes from a female donor with multiple sclerosis, enrolled in a pregnancy study. The chain employs TRBV6-1 and TRBJ2-7; D unresolved. This specimen was peripheral blood, taken in the third trimester of pregnancy. CDR3 sequence reads: CASSEQQPYEQYF. The CDR3 nucleotides read TGTGCCAGCAGTGAACAACAACCCTACGAGCAGTACTTC.